A single sample is the source of the 6 T cell receptor beta chains below, sequenced in a study of Ad26.COV2.S vaccination and SARS-CoV-2 variants. Stated treatment: about 20 received Ad26.COV2.S at low or high dose, single or two shots; several received placebo; per-sample allocation not given. Samples were taken on day 63 after the first vaccine or placebo injection. TCRdb's table, derived via immunoSEQ multiplex PCR, lists solely in-frame clones and lacks some. The top ten clones hold about 10% of a sample with about 220,000 clones, roughly 90% of them seen once. The specimen was peripheral blood, collected in a trial of Ad26.COV2.S vaccine versus placebo. All receptors come from a person between 18 and 65 years old who received the Ad26.COV2.S COVID-19 vaccine or a placebo.

This clone was seen a few times. The CDR3 loop reads CASSRELAGGRYNEQFF. In DNA, the CDR3 is TGTGCCAGCAGCCGCGAGCTAGCGGGGGGGCGGTACAATGAGCAGTTCTTC. The rearrangement uses TRBV7-2 and TRBJ2-1; 12 nucleotides align to TRBD2. CDR1 and CDR2 from the germline V gene are SGHTA and FQGNSA. J was trimmed by 4 bases and V by 5 bases; bases with no gene match: 9. This CDR3 region has 17 residues.

V is TRBV6-2 or TRBV6-3 and J is TRBJ2-7; either TRBD1 or TRBD2 may fit D (5 bases each). The CDR3 has 16 amino acids. V was pared by 2 bases and J by 2 bases, with 16 bases between. Germline V CDR1 and CDR2: MNHEY, SVGEGT. As DNA, the CDR3 is TGTGCCAGCAGTTACCACCCAGGGAGCAATCCCTACGAGCAGTACTTC. It encodes CASSYHPGSNPYEQYF.

Only a few counts were recorded for this clone. The J gene is TRBJ2-3, the V gene TRBV5-3; TRBD2 matches at 12 bases. TRBV5-3 is an open reading frame, and its role is uncertain. The CDR3 runs 18 residues. V lost 2 bases, J lost 2 bases, and 9 bases stayed unmatched. CDR3 DNA: TGTGCCAGAAGCTTTCTAGCGGGAGGGCCGCTATACACAGATACGCAGTATTTT. Its protein is CARSFLAGGPLYTDTQYF.

The gene calls are TRBV29-1 and TRBJ1-1; 7 bases line up with TRBD1. Looked up from germline, CDR1 is SQVTM and CDR2 is ANQGSEA. Trimming cost V 5 bases and J 4 bases; bases outside gene matches: 13. This CDR3 region has 15 residues. The CDR3 nucleotides are TGCAGCGTTCCCGGACAGGAGGGGACTGGCACTGAAGCTTTCTTT. It is translated as CSVPGQEGTGTEAFF.

This rearrangement joins TRBV27 to TRBJ2-7, with TRBD2 as a possible D gene (5 bases). This CDR3 region has 15 residues. V was pared by 2 bases and J by 3 bases, with 14 bases between. Germline values: CDR1 MNHEY, CDR2 SMNVEV (reference sequence). For the CDR3, the DNA is TGTGCCAGCAGTTTAGCGGGCCGTATCAACTACGAGCAGTACTTC. This gives the protein CASSLAGRINYEQYF.

V is TRBV24-1 and J is TRBJ1-5, with D maybe TRBD1 (6 bases). V was shortened by 7 bases and J by 6 bases, with 15 bases between the two germline ends. The germline V gene has CDR1 KGHDR and CDR2 SFDVKD. The length of the CDR3 is 14 residues. The CDR3 DNA is TGTGCCACCAGGGGGGCAGGGATGGGTCAGCCCCAGCATTTT. Translating it yields CATRGAGMGQPQHF.